The clone carrying this T cell receptor (beta chain) was detected a few times. CDR3 size: 14 residues. V was pared by 4 bases and J by 1 base, with 3 bases of the junction left unmatched. Per germline, CDR1 SEHNR and CDR2 FQNEAQ (reference sequence). TCRdb reanalysed the RT-PCR reads using MiXCR and keeps one entry per CDR3 protein. The sample consists of about 540,000 distinct CDR3 sequences, approximately 24% of them appearing once. This sample was taken from a study of response to subunit inactivated influenza vaccine. The same data also contributed to another study, on T cells expressing NK-cell markers. This second study says: TCR beta libraries carry UMIs added by 5'RACE template switching. It was sorted CD3+CD56+NKG2C+, CD3+CD56+NKG2C- and CD3+CD56-NKG2C+ T cells that supplied the TCR beta repertoires. One observes that, in several donors, these clonotypes were also the leading ones within the CD3+CD56-NKG2C+ fraction. No clear determination of HCMV specificity was made for expanded NKG2C+ T cell clones.

The clonotype comes from a man aged 50 to 60 who received an inactivated influenza vaccine. The rearrangement joins TRBV7-9 to TRBJ2-5; 7 bases match TRBD2. Specimen: CD4+ T cells sorted from PBMCs, collected about 13 days after vaccination. The CDR3 DNA sequence: TGTGCCAGCAGCTCGAGCGGGGCCCAAGAGACCCAGTACTTC. Encoded protein: CASSSSGAQETQYF. The whole variable domain, filled in from reference TRBV7-9 and TRBJ2-5, reads DTGVSQNPRHKITKRGQNVTFRCDPISEHNRLYWYRQTLGQGPEFLTYFQNEAQLEKSRLLSDRFSAERPKGSFSTLEIQRTEQGDSAMYLCASSSSGAQETQYFGPGTRLLVL.